Below are 7 T cell receptor beta chains sequenced from a single sample in a study of beta chain features in type 1 diabetes. Study conclusions and caveats: Shorter TCRB CDR3s, moderately but significantly so, marked every one of the four CD4+ subsets in Type 1 diabetes patients.

Antigens of these TCRs are unknown. The authors reverse transcribed all of the isolated RNA, so sequencing captured expressed TCRB transcripts. TCRdb's table, derived via immunoSEQ multiplex PCR, lists solely in-frame clones and lacks some. This sample has under 300,000 clones; roughly 20% occur once, and the top ten carry 0.025% to 0.035%. The specimen sequenced was naive CD4+ T cells from blood. All receptors derive from a woman in her thirties or forties with type 1 diabetes.

This clone turned up a few times. The V call is TRBV4-3, the J call TRBJ2-3; tentatively, D is TRBD2 (5 bases). V was cut by 3 bases and J by 0 bases, with 10 bases left in between. The length of the CDR3 is 15 residues. Germline CDR1 and CDR2: LGHNA and YSLEER. CDR3 in DNA: TGCGCCAGCAGCCAGAAGCGGATTAGCACAGATACGCAGTATTTT. Translation gives CASSQKRISTDTQYF.

A few counts support this clone. The rearrangement joins TRBV10-3 to TRBJ2-7, with 9 positions matching TRBD1. With V trimmed by 5 bases and J by 2 bases, 7 bases remained unmatched. Germline V CDR1 and CDR2: ENHRY, SYGVKD. The CDR3 loop spans 15 amino acids. The CDR3 nucleotides read TGTGCCATCAGTAGGGCGACAGGGGGTACCTACGAGCAGTACTTC. It translates to CAISRATGGTYEQYF.

The J gene is TRBJ2-1, the V gene TRBV5-1; D is undetermined. Germline values: CDR1 SGHRS, CDR2 YFSETQ. CDR3 size: 14 residues. Trimming stripped 4 bases from V and 0 bases from J, with 8 bases between. The CDR3 sequence: CASSRESSYNEQFF. The CDR3, as DNA: TGCGCCAGCAGCCGCGAGAGCTCCTACAATGAGCAGTTCTTC.

V and J are TRBV5-6 and TRBJ1-5; D is possibly TRBD1 (5 bases). Deletions cut 1 base from V and 0 bases from J, with 8 bases between. The germline CDR1 and CDR2 sequences are SGHDT and YYEEEE. The CDR3 extends over 15 amino acids. CDR3 nucleotides: TGTGCCAGCAGCTTGAGTCAGGGTAGCAATCAGCCCCAGCATTTT. Encoded protein: CASSLSQGSNQPQHF.

V and J are TRBV5-1 and TRBJ2-7, with TRBD1 identical over 8 bases. Looked up from germline, CDR1 is SGHRS and CDR2 is YFSETQ. With V trimmed by 3 bases and J by 5 bases, 10 bases remained unmatched. The CDR3 has 15 residues. CDR3 bases: TGCGCCAGCAGCTCAGGACAGGGCGGTTTGAACGAGCAGTACTTC. This sequence encodes CASSSGQGGLNEQYF.

The V gene is TRBV10-3, the J gene TRBJ2-5; tentatively, D is TRBD2 (6 bases). CDR1 is ENHRY, CDR2 SYGVKD, per germline. The V end lost 2 bases, the J end lost 4 bases, and 11 bases lay between the germline ends. The CDR3 sequence is 14 residues long. The CDR3 spells CAISETSSGETQYF. The DNA of the CDR3 is TGTGCCATCAGTGAGACTAGCAGTGGAGAGACCCAGTACTTC.

V gene TRBV7-2 combines with J gene TRBJ2-7; 9 nucleotides match TRBD2. The CDR3 is 13 residues long. Trimming cost V 6 bases and J 8 bases; bases outside gene matches: 8. CDR1 and CDR2 (germline): SGHTA, FQGNSA. CDR3 bases: TGTGCCAGCAGGGATAGCGGGAGCTTCCAGCAGTACTTC. Its protein is CASRDSGSFQQYF.